This T cell receptor (beta chain) was captured by sequencing in a study of T cell changes during pregnancy in multiple sclerosis. Only in-frame clones appear in the TCRdb table, and some are missing; sequencing was by immunoSEQ multiplex PCR. The table lists around 75,000 clones, about 90% of them singletons. The sequence came from a female donor in good health, enrolled as a control in a pregnancy study. The sequencing here drew on peripheral blood, taken in the first trimester of pregnancy.

The CDR3 DNA reads TGTGCCAGCAGCCCCCTGCGGAGCGGCGAGCAGTACTTC. It translates to CASSPLRSGEQYF. This chain links TRBV7-8 with TRBJ2-7, with a possible D match to TRBD2 (5 bases). Trimming cost V 5 bases and J 6 bases, with 14 bases left between them. This CDR3 has 13 amino acids. Looked up from germline, CDR1 is SGHVS and CDR2 is FQNEAQ.